This T cell receptor beta chain was documented in a study of cytomegalovirus exposure and HLA in healthy donors. PCR primers comprised 60 Vbeta and 13 Jbeta primers. TCRdb keeps only in-frame clones here, not all; method: immunoSEQ multiplex PCR. Among 200,000 or so clones listed, 83% were seen once. V dropped 0 bases and J dropped 10; count of bases not matched to a gene: 8. This CDR3 is 14 amino acids long. CDR1 is LGHNA, CDR2 YNFKEQ, per germline. Sequencing was carried out using PBMCs. The chain joins TRBV4-2 to TRBJ2-5, with 7 positions matching TRBD2. The source of this sequence is a girl aged 10-17 years in good health and CMV-seronegative. Written as DNA, the CDR3 is TGTGCCAGCAGCCAAGAGAAGCGGGACCCTGGCCAGTACTTC. Translated: CASSQEKRDPGQYF.